This T cell receptor beta chain was sequenced for a study of regulatory T cells in long-lasting Graves disease. Turning to the study itself: Graves' patients (newly diagnosed) had been on antithyroid drugs under 3 months.

Sample time point: newly diagnosed GD, antithyroid drugs for less than 3 months. The TCR library was prepared using RNA isolated from PBMCs. Study results and caveats: Favored gene segments in persistent disease were TRBV28, TRBJ1-2 and TRBJ2-5.

CDR3 regions were amplified by Arm-PCR using iRepertoire HTBI primers to build TCR beta libraries. TCRdb analysed the multiplex PCR reads with MiXCR anew, one entry per CDR3 protein. The sample lists around 480,000 distinct CDR3 sequences, roughly 15% seen once, with approximately 12% in the top ten. CDR1 is SNHLY, CDR2 FYNNEI, per germline. This CDR3 has 14 amino acids. Between the trimmed V and J ends, which lost 1 base and 1 base, there was a span of 7 bases. This clonotype was counted ten times or more. The antigen remains unidentified. These data were also filed under a second study, of T cells in Graves' hyperthyroidism and ophthalmopathy. Per that paper: A model of 13 V-J features distinguished ophthalmopathy from stable hyperthyroidism.

This chain joins TRBV2 and TRBJ2-5; D gene uncertain. The specimen comprised peripheral blood mononuclear cells (PBMCs), sampled at new diagnosis, from a patient treated with antithyroid drugs. The receptor's source is a man aged 35 to 55 with Graves disease. The CDR3 is CASSEGPPQETQYF. For the CDR3, the DNA is TGTGCCAGCAGTGAAGGTCCGCCCCAAGAGACCCAGTACTTC. The full variable domain, in which reference TRBV2 and TRBJ2-5 provide the parts outside the CDR3, is EPEVTQTPSHQVTQMGQEVILRCVPISNHLYFYWYRQILGQKVEFLVSFYNNEISEKSEIFDDQFSVERPDGSNFTLKIRSTKLEDSAMYFCASSEGPPQETQYFGPGTRLLVL.